The 12 T cell receptor beta chains below all came from one sample that was sequenced in a study of T cells in tuberculosis. Clones were sequenced by immunoSEQ multiplex PCR, and TCRdb holds only the in-frame ones, with some missing. The sample has about 29,000 clones, 85% to 95% seen once. Sequenced material: PBMCs. These receptors were collected from a donor aged 10 to 29 with latent tuberculosis or without tuberculosis infection.

The V gene is TRBV2, the J gene TRBJ2-7; D gene ambiguous. The CDR3 is 11 amino acids. Germline V lookup: CDR1 SNHLY, CDR2 FYNNEI. V lost 2 bases to trimming and J lost 5 bases, with 4 bases between them. This CDR3 is CASSEQDEQYF. The CDR3 nucleotides are TGTGCCAGCAGTGAACAGGACGAGCAGTACTTC.

V gene TRBV7-6 combines with J gene TRBJ2-7, with 11 positions matching TRBD2. This CDR3 is built from 15 residues. Losses at the gene ends were 5 bases for V and 2 bases for J; bases not matched to a gene: 5. In germline, CDR1 is SGHVS, CDR2 FNYEAQ. The CDR3 loop is CASSQGTSGTYEQYF. CDR3 in DNA: TGTGCCAGCAGCCAGGGGACTAGCGGAACCTACGAGCAGTACTTC.

The chain uses TRBV7-3 and TRBJ2-6; the match to TRBD1 covers 8 bases. V gave up 4 bases and J gave up 0 bases; unmatched junction bases: 8. Looked up from germline, CDR1 is SGHTA and CDR2 is FQGTGA. CDR3 size: 18 residues. The CDR3 DNA sequence: TGTGCCAGCAGCTATACGGGACAGGTTTACTCTGGGGCCAACGTCCTGACTTTC. This gives the protein CASSYTGQVYSGANVLTF.

This clone was counted a single time. DNA for the CDR3: TGTGCCAGCAGCCGACAGCATCCTGAAGCTTTCTTT. This encodes CASSRQHPEAFF. The chain carries TRBV2 and TRBJ1-1, with D possibly TRBD1 on 5 matching bases. CDR3 length: 12 residues. Germline loops: CDR1 SNHLY, CDR2 FYNNEI. The V end was cut by 6 bases, the J end by 6 bases, with 11 bases between.

This clone is a singleton in its sample. In DNA form, the CDR3 reads TGTGCCAGCAGTGTTACTCGAGGGGGAAGACTAACTACTAACTATGGCTACACCTTC. This translates into CASSVTRGGRLTTNYGYTF. This sequence joins TRBV6-4 and TRBJ1-2; TRBD1 is a possible D gene (6 bases). Germline CDR1 reads MRHNA; CDR2 reads SNTAGT. CDR3 length equals 19 residues. V lost 4 bases, J lost 0 bases, and 24 bases lay in between.

The V gene is TRBV5-1, the J gene TRBJ2-1; no firm D call. The CDR3 is made up of 14 amino acids. The ends were cut back, 4 bases at V and 9 bases at J, with 17 bases in the middle. The germline V gene encodes CDR1 SGHRS and CDR2 YFSETQ. The DNA for the CDR3 is TGCGCCAGCAGCCTGATACCGCTTAGTAGTGAGCAGTTCTTC. Its protein is CASSLIPLSSEQFF.

The chain has TRBV4-3 and TRBJ2-7, with 8 positions matching TRBD1. The CDR3 spans 14 residues. CDR1 and CDR2 from the germline V gene are LGHNA and YSLEER. After removal of 0 bases from V and 9 bases from J, the junction contained 7 bases not matched to a gene. The CDR3 here is CASSQDAGGRGQYF. As DNA, the CDR3 is TGCGCCAGCAGCCAAGATGCAGGGGGCCGGGGGCAGTACTTC.

This chain links TRBV2 with TRBJ1-5; D gene uncertain. Trimming took off 3 bases at V and 0 bases at J, with 6 bases between the two ends. This CDR3 is built from 14 residues. Germline lookup yields CDR1 SNHLY and CDR2 FYNNEI. CDR3 protein: CASSEEVSNQPQHF. The CDR3 DNA follows: TGTGCCAGCAGTGAGGAGGTTAGCAATCAGCCCCAGCATTTT. Together with reference TRBV2 and TRBJ1-5, the CDR3 gives the full variable domain: EPEVTQTPSHQVTQMGQEVILRCVPISNHLYFYWYRQILGQKVEFLVSFYNNEISEKSEIFDDQFSVERPDGSNFTLKIRSTKLEDSAMYFCASSEEVSNQPQHFGDGTRLSIL.

This chain joins TRBV4-1 and TRBJ2-4; a possible D gene is TRBD2 (5 bases). The V and J ends lost 1 base and 2 bases respectively, with 9 bases between them. The CDR3 is made up of 15 amino acids. Germline assignment: CDR1 MGHRA and CDR2 YSYEKL. CDR3 coding DNA: TGCGCCAGCAGCCAAGTTGCGGGCCCCAAAAACATTCAGTACTTC. It specifies CASSQVAGPKNIQYF.

The chain employs TRBV10-1 and TRBJ2-6; 7 nucleotides align to TRBD1. This CDR3 contains 21 residues. V was pared by 0 bases and J by 0 bases, with 14 bases of the junction left unmatched. CDR1 is WNHNN and CDR2 is SYGVQD in the germline V gene (reference sequence). CDR3 sequence reads: CASSESIRTGQWDSGANVLTF. The CDR3 bases are TGCGCCAGCAGTGAGTCGATACGGACGGGACAGTGGGACTCTGGGGCCAACGTCCTGACTTTC.

The chain recombines TRBV18 with TRBJ1-1; weak D call: TRBD1 (6 bases). Germline V gene lookup returns CDR1 KGHSH and CDR2 LQKENI. V was pared by 6 bases and J by 8 bases, with 13 bases between. The CDR3 length is 12 residues. The CDR3 DNA reads TGTGCCAGCTCCACCCAGGGGACGGAAGCTTTCTTT. Its translation is CASSTQGTEAFF.

This chain joins TRBV11-2 and TRBJ2-7, with no clear D. This CDR3 region has 13 residues. Between the trimmed V and J ends, which lost 1 base and 2 bases, there was a span of 6 bases. Germline CDR1 SGHAT, CDR2 FQNNGV. The CDR3 DNA sequence: TGTGCCAGCAGCTTAGCCGTTGCCTACGAGCAGTACTTC. Protein product: CASSLAVAYEQYF.